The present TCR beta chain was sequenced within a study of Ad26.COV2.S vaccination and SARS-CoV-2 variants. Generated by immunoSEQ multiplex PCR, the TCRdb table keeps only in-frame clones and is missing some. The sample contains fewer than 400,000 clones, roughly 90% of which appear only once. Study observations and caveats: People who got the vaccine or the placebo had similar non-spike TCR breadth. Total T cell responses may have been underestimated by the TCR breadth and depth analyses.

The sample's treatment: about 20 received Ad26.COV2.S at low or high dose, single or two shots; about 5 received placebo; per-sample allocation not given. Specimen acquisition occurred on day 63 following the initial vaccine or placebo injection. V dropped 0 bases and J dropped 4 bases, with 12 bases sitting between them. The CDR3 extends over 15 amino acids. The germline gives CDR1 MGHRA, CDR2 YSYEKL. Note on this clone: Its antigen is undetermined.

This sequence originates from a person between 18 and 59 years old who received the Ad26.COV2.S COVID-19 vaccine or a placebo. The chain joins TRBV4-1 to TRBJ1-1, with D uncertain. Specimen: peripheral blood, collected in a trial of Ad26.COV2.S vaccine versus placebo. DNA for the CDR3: TGCGCCAGCAGCCAAGAACCCGAGGGCTTCACTGAAGCTTTCTTT. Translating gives CASSQEPEGFTEAFF.